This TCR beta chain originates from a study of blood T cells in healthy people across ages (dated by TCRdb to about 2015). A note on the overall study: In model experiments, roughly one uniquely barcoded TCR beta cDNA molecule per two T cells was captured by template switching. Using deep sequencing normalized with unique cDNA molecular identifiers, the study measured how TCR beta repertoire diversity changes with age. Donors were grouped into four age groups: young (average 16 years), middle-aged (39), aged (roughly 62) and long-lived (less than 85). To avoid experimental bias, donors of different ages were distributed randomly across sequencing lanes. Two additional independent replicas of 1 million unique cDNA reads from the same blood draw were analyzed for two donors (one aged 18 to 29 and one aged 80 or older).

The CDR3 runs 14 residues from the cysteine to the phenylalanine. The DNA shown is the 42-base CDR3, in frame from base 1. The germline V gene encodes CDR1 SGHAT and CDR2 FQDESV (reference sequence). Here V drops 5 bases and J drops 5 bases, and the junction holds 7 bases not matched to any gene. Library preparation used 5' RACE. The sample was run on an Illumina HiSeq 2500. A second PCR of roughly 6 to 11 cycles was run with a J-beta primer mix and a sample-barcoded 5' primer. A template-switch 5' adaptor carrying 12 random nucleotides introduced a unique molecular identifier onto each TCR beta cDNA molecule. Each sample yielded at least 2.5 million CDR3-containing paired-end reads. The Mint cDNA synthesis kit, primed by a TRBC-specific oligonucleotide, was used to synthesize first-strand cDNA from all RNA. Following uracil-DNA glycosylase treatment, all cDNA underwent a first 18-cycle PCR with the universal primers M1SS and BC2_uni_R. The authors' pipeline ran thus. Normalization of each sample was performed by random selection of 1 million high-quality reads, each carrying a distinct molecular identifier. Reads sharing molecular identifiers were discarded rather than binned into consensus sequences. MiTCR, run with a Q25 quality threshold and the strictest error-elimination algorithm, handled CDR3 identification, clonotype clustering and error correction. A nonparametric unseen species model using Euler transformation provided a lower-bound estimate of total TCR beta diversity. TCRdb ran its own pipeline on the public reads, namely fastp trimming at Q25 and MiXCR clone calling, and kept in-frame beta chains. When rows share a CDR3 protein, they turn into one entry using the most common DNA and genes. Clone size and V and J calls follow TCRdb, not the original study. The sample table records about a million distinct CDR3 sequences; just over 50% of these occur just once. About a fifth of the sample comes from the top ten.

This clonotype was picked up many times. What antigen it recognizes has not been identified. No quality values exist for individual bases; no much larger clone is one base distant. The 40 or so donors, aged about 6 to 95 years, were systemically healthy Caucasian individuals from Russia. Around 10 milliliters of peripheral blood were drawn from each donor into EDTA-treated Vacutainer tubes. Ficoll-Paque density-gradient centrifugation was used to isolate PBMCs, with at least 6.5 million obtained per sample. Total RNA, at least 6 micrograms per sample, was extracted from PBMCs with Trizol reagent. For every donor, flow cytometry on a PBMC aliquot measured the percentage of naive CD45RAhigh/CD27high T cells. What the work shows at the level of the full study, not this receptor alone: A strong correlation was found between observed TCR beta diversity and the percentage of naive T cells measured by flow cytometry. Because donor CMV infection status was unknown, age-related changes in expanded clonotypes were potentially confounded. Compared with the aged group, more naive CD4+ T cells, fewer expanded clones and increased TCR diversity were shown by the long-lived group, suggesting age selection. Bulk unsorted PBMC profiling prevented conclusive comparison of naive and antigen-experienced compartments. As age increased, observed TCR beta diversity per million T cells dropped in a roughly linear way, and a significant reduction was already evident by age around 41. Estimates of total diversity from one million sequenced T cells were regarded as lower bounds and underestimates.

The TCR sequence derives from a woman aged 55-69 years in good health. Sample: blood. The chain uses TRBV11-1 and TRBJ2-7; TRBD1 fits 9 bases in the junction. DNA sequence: TGTGCCAGCAGCCCTCGGGACAGGGAACACGAGCAGTACTTC. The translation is CASSPRDREHEQYF.